Reported below is one T cell receptor (beta chain). What this receptor recognizes is not known. For CDR1 and CDR2, the germline V gene lists SNHLY and FYNNEI. Taken from cysteine to phenylalanine, the CDR3 has 15 residues. DNA is not recorded here. The sample is drawn from a study of CXCR3-negative and CXCR3-positive naive CD8 T cells (dated by TCRdb to about 2019). General notes on the study: In total, some 140 million TRB reads were obtained, which works out to roughly 1.5 +/- 0.3 million reads per library. Diversity and physicochemical repertoire analyses were performed on about a dozen donors pooled from two independent experiments. The TRBV-TRBJ cluster analysis covered naive subsets from five or six donors and memory cells from 3 donors.

The data were produced on a NextSeq 550. The Human TCR Profiling Kit (MiLaboratory) was used to make UMI-labeled 5' RACE TRB cDNA libraries. The full amount of extracted RNA was used for cDNA synthesis, and the full amount of resulting cDNA was used for PCR amplification. Libraries were prepared in parallel with an identical number of PCR cycles. As for the authors' bioinformatics: About 49,000 +/- 11,000 unique UMI-labeled TRB cDNA molecules per library were extracted with MIGEC and MiXCR, with at least two reads per UMI required. Each library averaged around 42,000 +/- 9,900 functional in-frame TRB CDR3 nucleotide clonotypes without stop codons. Diversity metrics, including normalized Shannon-Wiener and Chao1, were computed in VDJtools after downsampling to 5000 UMI-labeled TRB molecules per sample. VDJtools computed clonotype-size-weighted physicochemical properties of the central five CDR3 residues: interaction energy, strength, volume and Kidera factor 4. TCRdb reprocessed the reads, so every CDR3 protein sequence counts as one entry and DNA is not shown. Here the V and J calls rest on TCRdb's processing, not on the authors' analysis. This sample's clone table shows 85,000 to 90,000 distinct CDR3 sequences. The ten biggest clones cover about 0.8% of the sample.

Summary of the overall study and its limitations: Within the same donor, TRBV-TRBJ usage looked similar between naive CXCR3-negative and CXCR3-positive cells, but memory cells had distinct patterns. TRB CDR3s from CXCR3-positive naive cells showed higher hydrophobicity (lower Kidera factor 4), lower energy, and higher strength and volume indices than CXCR3-negative naive cells. Both naive subsets had comparably high repertoire diversity, while memory CD8+ T cells had much lower repertoire diversity. Because surface CD5, which is linked to self-reactivity in mice, was comparable between the naive subsets, TCR interaction strength was also inferred from the physicochemical properties of TRB CDR3s. Because CXCR3 expression was partially decreased after cryopreservation, freshly isolated PBMCs were used for most assays.

Each CD8+ T cell subset was flow-sorted in triplicate, and 300,000 to 350,000 cells per subset were placed directly into RLT lysis buffer. To exclude memory contaminants, naive CD8+ T cells were stringently defined as CD45RO-CCR7+CD27+CD95-. Standard density gradient centrifugation was used to isolate peripheral blood mononuclear cells from buffy coats. Naive CXCR3-negative and CXCR3-positive CD8+ T cells were flow-sorted using a FACSAria III. An RNeasy Mini Kit was used to extract total RNA from the sorted cells. The chain employs TRBV2 and TRBJ2-7; TCRdb returns TRBD1, unconfirmable since there is no DNA. This sequence originates from a human donor in good health. Some clones in this sample may be carry-over from other donors' samples. Material: naive CXCR3+ CD8+ T cells from blood. The cell subset or site label, as the study defines it: CD45RO-CCR7+CD27+CD95- naive CD8+ T cells expressing CXCR3 (TNR3+). This receptor has the CDR3 CASTTRTRLSYEQYF.